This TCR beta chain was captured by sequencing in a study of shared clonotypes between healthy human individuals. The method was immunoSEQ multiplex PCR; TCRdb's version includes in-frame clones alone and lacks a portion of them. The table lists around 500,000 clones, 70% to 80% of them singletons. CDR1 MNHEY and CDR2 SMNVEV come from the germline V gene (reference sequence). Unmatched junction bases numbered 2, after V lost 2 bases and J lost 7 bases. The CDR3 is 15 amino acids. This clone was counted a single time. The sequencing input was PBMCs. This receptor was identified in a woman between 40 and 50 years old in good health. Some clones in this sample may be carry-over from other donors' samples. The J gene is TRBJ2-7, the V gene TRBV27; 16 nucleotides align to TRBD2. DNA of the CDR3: TGTGCCAGCAGTTTAGGGACTAGCGGGAGGGTTGAGCAGTACTTC. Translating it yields CASSLGTSGRVEQYF.